This TCR beta chain was documented in a study of vaccination and CD4 T cells after COVID-19 (dated by TCRdb to between 2021 and 2024). Study-level background: Every convalescent patient had a positive nasal swab PCR test for SARS-CoV-2, with mild disease in nine or ten patients and severe disease in one. Control cultures used a CEFX viral epitope pool as positive control, an HIV-1 Nef peptide pool as negative control, or no peptide. Post-COVID blood samples from convalescent patients were collected a median of around 110 days after diagnosis, with a range of roughly 30 to 170 days. For stimulating the cultures, overlapping spike peptide pools were used, derived from SARS-CoV-2 as well as from the common cold coronaviruses HCoV-NL63, HCoV-OC43 and HCoV-229E. Post-vaccine blood samples were obtained a median of about 70 days after the second vaccine dose, with a range of about 14 to 250 days. In over 8 COVID-19 convalescent patients and 4 infection-naive healthy vaccine recipients, researchers compared the spike-specific CD4+ TCR repertoire from before mRNA vaccination with the repertoire from after. The convalescent cohort comprised six males and four females, including two Hispanic individuals, seven Caucasians, two Asians and one multiracial person. Two doses of either the Pfizer-BioNTech BNT162b2 vaccine (n=8) or the Moderna mRNA-1273 vaccine (n=2) were administered to participants.

This clonotype has a handful of counts. The antigen it binds to is not known. Base qualities are missing; no much larger clone stands one base away. Libraries were constructed by PCR. At the Johns Hopkins FTIC core, DNA from the cultured CD4+ T cells underwent TCR sequencing with the Oncomine TCR Beta short-read assay. The QIAamp micro DNA kit was used to extract genomic DNA from the cultured CD4+ T cells. Oncomine TCR Beta libraries made from cultured CD4+ T cells were pooled using unique dual indexes and sequenced on an Illumina iSeq 100. The authors' analysis ran thus. Non-productive sequences were filtered out, and CDR3s that did not start with C, did not end with F or W, or were shorter than 7 amino acids were discarded. The MANAFEST web application identified antigen-specific clonotypes by comparing peptide-stimulated wells against reference wells and other culture wells. For a clone to be called positive, the clone needed an FDR below 0.05, an odds ratio above 5, and a productive frequency above 0.1% in at least two of three replicate wells. Cross-reactive clonotypes were defined as significantly expanded in both SARS-CoV-2 spike wells and at least one common cold coronavirus spike condition. Levenshtein distances (stringdist) and unrooted phylogenetic trees (ape) in R version 3.6.1 were used to assess CDR3 homology. TCRdb reprocessing: public reads trimmed at Q25 with fastp, clones called with MiXCR, in-frame beta chains kept. Here each entry gathers all rows of one CDR3 protein and keeps the most common genes and DNA. The V and J calls were determined by TCRdb, not by the authors. This sample has 8,500 to 10,000 distinct CDR3 sequences in its table, and 45% to 60% of those were observed once. Of the sample, 8% falls within the top ten clones.

What the authors observed across the whole study: Of the vaccine-specific clones found in convalescent patients, nearly all (304 of 307) were mono-reactive for SARS-CoV-2 spike instead of being cross-reactive with common cold coronaviruses. The median count of SARS-CoV-2-reactive clonotypes went up from roughly 21 after infection to approximately 40 after vaccination, although the change was not significant. In convalescent patients, a median roughly 83% of post-vaccine SARS-CoV-2-reactive clones were detected only after vaccination, and vaccine-specific priming was suggested by this finding. Relatively few convalescent patients were included in the study, and early timepoints after natural infection were not analyzed.

Clipping removes 6 bases from V and 2 bases from J, with 5 as the unmatched junction base count. The CDR3 has 15 amino acids, counting the end cysteine and phenylalanine. CDR3 DNA only is kept here, 45 bases in frame from base 1. CDR1 and CDR2 (ENHRY, SYGVKD) derive from the germline V gene. The intended sense of this specimen's treatment or condition label: approximately nine-day PBMC culture with coronavirus spike peptide pools or control peptides (ViraFEST assay). To expand antigen-specific T cells with peptide pools and then pick out the expanded clonotypes through TCR sequencing, the study relied on the ViraFEST assay. The positive SARS-CoV-2 PCR tests of the convalescent patients were dated from March to December 2020, before the Alpha, Beta and Delta variants emerged in the United States. Each well held 1.5 million to 2.5 million PBMCs cultured with roughly 10 ug/ml peptide pools in IMDM containing roughly 5% human AB serum and 8 to 10 IU/ml IL-2. On days 3 and 7, half of the culture medium was replaced with fresh IL-2-containing medium. After 10 days of culture, CD4+ T cells were isolated by negative selection using the EasySep CD4+ T cell isolation kit. Ficoll-Paque Plus gradient centrifugation was used to isolate PBMCs from whole blood, and the isolated PBMCs were then either used fresh or cryopreserved at -140C. Each culture condition was generally run in triplicate wells.

The TCR originated in a human donor who had recovered from COVID-19. The sequenced sample was CD4+ T cells from blood, cultured in vitro. The chain is made from TRBV10-3 and TRBJ2-3; 10 bases in the junction line up with TRBD1. The DNA sequence is as follows: TGTGCCATCAGGTCGGGACAGGGGTTCACAGATACGCAGTATTTT. Translated, this gives CAIRSGQGFTDTQYF.